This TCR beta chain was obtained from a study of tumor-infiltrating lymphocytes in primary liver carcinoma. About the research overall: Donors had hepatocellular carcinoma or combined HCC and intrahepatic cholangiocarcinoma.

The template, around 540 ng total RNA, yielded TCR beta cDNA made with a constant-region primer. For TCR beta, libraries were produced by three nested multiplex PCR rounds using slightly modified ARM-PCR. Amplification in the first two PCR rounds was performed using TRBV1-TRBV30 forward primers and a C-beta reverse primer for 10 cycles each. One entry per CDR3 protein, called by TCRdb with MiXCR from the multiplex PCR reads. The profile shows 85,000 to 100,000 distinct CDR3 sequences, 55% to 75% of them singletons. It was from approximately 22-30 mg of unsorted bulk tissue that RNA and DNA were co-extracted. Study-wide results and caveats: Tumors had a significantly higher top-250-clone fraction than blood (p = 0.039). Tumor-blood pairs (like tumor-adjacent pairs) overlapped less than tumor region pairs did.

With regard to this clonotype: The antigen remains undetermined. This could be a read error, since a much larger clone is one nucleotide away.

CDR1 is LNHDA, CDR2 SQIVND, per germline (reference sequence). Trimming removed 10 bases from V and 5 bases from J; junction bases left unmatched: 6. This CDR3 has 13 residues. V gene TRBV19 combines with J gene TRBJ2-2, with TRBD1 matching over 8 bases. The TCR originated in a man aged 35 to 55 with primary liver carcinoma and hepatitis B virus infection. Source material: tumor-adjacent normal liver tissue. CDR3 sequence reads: CATGTGETGELFF. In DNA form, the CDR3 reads TGTGCCACCGGGACAGGTGAGACCGGGGAGCTGTTTTTT.